This T cell receptor (beta chain) was obtained from a study of T cell repertoires in cytomegalovirus infection (dated by TCRdb to between 2018 and 2020). About the full investigation: The peptide stimulations were aimed at well-studied HLA-B-restricted epitopes as well as recently identified HLA-C-restricted CMV epitopes, whose presentation resists viral immunomodulation. Because public TCR beta signatures pointed to carriage of CMV infection together with the matching HLA type, the HLA type of each donor mattered for the analysis. Summary of the overall study and its limitations: The ex vivo response was dominated by HLA-C-restricted CMV-specific TCR beta clonotypes, which also provided the single most frequent clonotype in two of eight donors. In both this cohort and an independent roughly 350-donor cohort, the cumulative frequency of public TCR beta family members distinguished carriers of CMV infection plus the relevant HLA type.

Taken with the paper, the label for treatment or condition translates to: in vitro stimulation with specific CMV peptide epitopes to enrich CMV-specific T cells. This clonotype appeared a few times. Its binding antigen is unknown. It has no much larger one-base neighbor in the sample; base qualities were not kept. Sequencing took place on an Illumina HiSeq 1500. Using fastp trimming at Q25 and MiXCR clonotype assembly, TCRdb reanalyzed the public sequencing data and kept in-frame beta chains. Merged by CDR3 protein, the rows form single entries marked with the most common genes and DNA. In this sample the table shows roughly 730,000 distinct CDR3 sequences, around a third of which occur a single time. 15% to 20% of the sample is taken by the ten largest. Taken from the germline V gene, the CDR1 and CDR2 loops are SGHTA and FQGNSA. The CDR3 runs 17 amino acids, cysteine and phenylalanine included. Only the CDR3 DNA stays, 51 bases, in frame from base 1. V was cut back by 5 bases and J by 3 bases, leaving a gap of 23 bases between them.

The V and J segments used are TRBV7-2 and TRBJ2-7; 6 matching bases give a weak D call of TRBD2. Sequencing was performed on cultured PBMCs, taken from culture after CMV antigen stimulation. The sequence was obtained from a human donor in good health (CMV status not recorded). Some clones in this sample may be carry-over from other donors' samples. In nucleotide form, the sequence is TGTGCCAGCAGCCCGTGGGGCCCTTACACGGGGGACTACGAGCAGTACTTC. This yields the protein CASSPWGPYTGDYEQYF.